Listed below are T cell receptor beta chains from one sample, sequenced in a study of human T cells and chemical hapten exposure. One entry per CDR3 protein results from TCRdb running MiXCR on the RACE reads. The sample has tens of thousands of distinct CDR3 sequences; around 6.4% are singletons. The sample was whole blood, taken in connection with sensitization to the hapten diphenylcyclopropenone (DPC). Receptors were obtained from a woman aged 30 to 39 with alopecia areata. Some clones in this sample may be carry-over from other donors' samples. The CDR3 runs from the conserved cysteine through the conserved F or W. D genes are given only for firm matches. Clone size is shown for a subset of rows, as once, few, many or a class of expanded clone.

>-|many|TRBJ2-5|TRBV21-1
TGTGCCAGCAGCAATCCCCGGGGGCAGCAGGAGACCCAGTACTTC
CASSNPRGQQETQYF
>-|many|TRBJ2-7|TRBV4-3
TGCGCCAGCAGCCAAGAATGGGAGGAAACAACCTACGAGCAGTACTTC
CASSQEWEETTYEQYF
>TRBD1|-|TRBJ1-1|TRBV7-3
TGTGCCAGCAGCTCACAGGGGGCAGCCACTGAAGCTTTCTTT
CASSSQGAATEAFF
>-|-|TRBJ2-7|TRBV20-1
TGCAGTGCAACAGGGAGACTCTACGAGTGGCAGTACTTC
CSATGRLYEWQYF
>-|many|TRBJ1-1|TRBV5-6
TGTGCCAGCAGCCAAATCTCCCGGGAAGCGGCTTTCTTT
CASSQISREAAFF
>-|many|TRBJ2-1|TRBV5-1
TGCGCCAGCAACTCGGCTAGTTCCGCCAATGAGCAGTTCTTC
CASNSASSANEQFF
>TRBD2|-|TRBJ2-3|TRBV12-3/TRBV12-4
TGTGCCAGCAGCCCACTTAGCGGGGGGAACACAGATACGCAGTATTTT
CASSPLSGGNTDTQYF
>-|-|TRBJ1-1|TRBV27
TGTGCCAGCAGTTTAGGGGGGGATGAATGGGGCACTGAAGCTTTCTTT
CASSLGGDEWGTEAFF
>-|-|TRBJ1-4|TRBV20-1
TGCGGTGCTAGAGAGATTATTCATCGTTATAATGAAAAACTGTTTTTT
CGAREIIHRYNEKLFF
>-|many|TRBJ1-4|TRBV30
TGTGCCTGGAGAAAGGGGGGAACTAATGAAAAACTGTTTTTT
CAWRKGGTNEKLFF
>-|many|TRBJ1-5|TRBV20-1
TGCAGTGCCTCATTGGGGGAGGTGAATCAGCCCCAGCATTTT
CSASLGEVNQPQHF
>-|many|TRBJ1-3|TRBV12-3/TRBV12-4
TGTGCCAGCAGCCTGACAGGCTCTGGAAACACCATATATTTT
CASSLTGSGNTIYF
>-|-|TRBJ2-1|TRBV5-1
TGCGCCAGCAGCTTGGGGGACATGGATCGCGTAAATGAGCAGTTCTTC
CASSLGDMDRVNEQFF
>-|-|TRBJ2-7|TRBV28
TGTGCCAGCAGCCGCAGGGCCTACGAGCAGTACTTC
CASSRRAYEQYF
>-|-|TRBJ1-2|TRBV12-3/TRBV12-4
TGTGCCAGCAGTTTTAGGGAACACTATGGCTACACCTTC
CASSFREHYGYTF
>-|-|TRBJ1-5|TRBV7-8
TGTGCCAGCAGCTTAGCGTTGGGTCACAATCAGCCCCAGCATTTT
CASSLALGHNQPQHF
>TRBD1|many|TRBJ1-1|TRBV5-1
TGCGCCAGCAGCTCGCCGGGACAGACGTTGAACACTGAAGCTTTCTTT
CASSSPGQTLNTEAFF
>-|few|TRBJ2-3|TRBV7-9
TGTGCCAGCAGGGGTCCCTTCCTCGGCACAGATACGCAGTATTTT
CASRGPFLGTDTQYF
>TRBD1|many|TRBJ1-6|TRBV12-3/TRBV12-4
TGTGCCAGCAGTAGGGGACAGGGTAATTCACCCCTCCACTTT
CASSRGQGNSPLHF
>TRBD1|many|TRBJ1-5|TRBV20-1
TGCAGTGCTAGAGCGACAGGGGGCGCAGAACAGCCCCAGCATTTT
CSARATGGAEQPQHF
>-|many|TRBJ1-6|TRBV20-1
TGCAGTGCTCGAGAACCTGGACAGTATAATTCACCCCTCCACTTT
CSAREPGQYNSPLHF
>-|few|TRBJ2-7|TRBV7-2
TGTGCCAGCACCCCGCTGGCAGGGGACGAGCAGTACTTC
CASTPLAGDEQYF
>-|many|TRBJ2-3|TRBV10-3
TGTGCCATCAGTGAGCGCGGGGCATACACAGATACGCAGTATTTT
CAISERGAYTDTQYF
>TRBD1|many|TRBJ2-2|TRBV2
TGTGCCAGCCGGGACAGCGAAACCGGGGAGCTGTTTTTT
CASRDSETGELFF
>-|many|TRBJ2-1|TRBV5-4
TGTGCCAGCAGCTTGATTTGGAGACCGAACAATGAGCAGTTCTTC
CASSLIWRPNNEQFF
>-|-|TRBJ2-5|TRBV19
TGTGCCAGTAGTATATCGGGAGCAGAGACCCAGTACTTC
CASSISGAETQYF
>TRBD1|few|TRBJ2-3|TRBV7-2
TGTGCCAGCAGCGTACCGGGACAGAAAAAGTATTTT
CASSVPGQKKYF
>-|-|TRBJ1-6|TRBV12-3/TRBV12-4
TGTGCCAGCAGTTTTAGAGGGGGACGGGGCAATTCACCCCTCCACTTT
CASSFRGGRGNSPLHF
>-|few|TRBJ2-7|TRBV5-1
TGCGCCAGTAGAACCCAACCTGGTCCCTCCTACGAGCAGTACTTC
CASRTQPGPSYEQYF
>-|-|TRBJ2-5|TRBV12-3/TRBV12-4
TGTGCCAGCAGCCCAATAAATTCCCAAGAGACCCAGTACTTC
CASSPINSQETQYF
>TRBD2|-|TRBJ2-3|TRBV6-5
TGTGCCAGCAGTAATCCGGGACTAGCTGGCACAGATACGCAGTATTTT
CASSNPGLAGTDTQYF
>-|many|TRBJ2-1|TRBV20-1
TGCAGTGCTTCCGGGACGGACATCAATGAGCAGTTCTTC
CSASGTDINEQFF
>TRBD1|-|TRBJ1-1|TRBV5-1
TGCGCCAGCAGCGCTGGTGACATTGGACAGGGAGTAAACACTGAAGCTTTCTTT
CASSAGDIGQGVNTEAFF
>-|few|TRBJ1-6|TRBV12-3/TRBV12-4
TGTGCCAGCAGTTTGGAGGCCGGACGGCTACTCCACTTT
CASSLEAGRLLHF
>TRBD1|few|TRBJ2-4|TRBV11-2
TGTGCCAGCAGCCCGGGACAGGGGTCCACCCTAGCCAAAAACATTCAGTACTTC
CASSPGQGSTLAKNIQYF
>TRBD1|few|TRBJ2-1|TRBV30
TGTGCCTGGATCCGGACAGGGTATGAGCAGTTCTTC
CAWIRTGYEQFF
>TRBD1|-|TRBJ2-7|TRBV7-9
TGTGCCAGCAGCTACTCCAGACAGGGGAACAGCTACGAGCAGTACTTC
CASSYSRQGNSYEQYF
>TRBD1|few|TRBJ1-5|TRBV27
TGTGCCAGCAGTCCACAGGGGTTTATTCAGCCCCAGCATTTT
CASSPQGFIQPQHF
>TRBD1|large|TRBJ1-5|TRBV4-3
TGCGCCAGCAGCCAAGACTGGACAGGGGGCCAGCCCCAGCATTTT
CASSQDWTGGQPQHF
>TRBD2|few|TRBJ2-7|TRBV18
TGTGCCAGCTCACCACCCGTCTACAGCGGGAGAAACCCCTACGAGCAGTACTTC
CASSPPVYSGRNPYEQYF
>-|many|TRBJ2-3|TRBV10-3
TGTGCCATCAGGGGAGAGGGCACAGATACGCAGTATTTT
CAIRGEGTDTQYF
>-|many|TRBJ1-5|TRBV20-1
TGCAGTGCTAGCCCGGCAGGGGCGGGTTATAGCAATCAGCCCCAGCATTTT
CSASPAGAGYSNQPQHF
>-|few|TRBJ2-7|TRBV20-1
TGCAGTGCTAGAATGGGGGTCCCCGAGCAGTACTTC
CSARMGVPEQYF
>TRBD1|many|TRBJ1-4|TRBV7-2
TGTGCCAGCAGCCCAGTACAGGGGACTAATGAAAAACTGTTTTTT
CASSPVQGTNEKLFF
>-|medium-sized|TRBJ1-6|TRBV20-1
TGCAGTGCTATGGTTGGGAACTCCTATAATTCACCCCTCCACTTT
CSAMVGNSYNSPLHF
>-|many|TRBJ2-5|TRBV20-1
TGCAGTGCCGGGAGCGTACCTAAAAGTCAAGAGACCCAGTACTTC
CSAGSVPKSQETQYF
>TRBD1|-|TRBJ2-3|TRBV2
TGTGCCAGCAGTCCGGGACAGAACACAGATACGCAGTATTTT
CASSPGQNTDTQYF
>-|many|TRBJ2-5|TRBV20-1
TGCAGTGCTAGGGACAGCCGGGAGACCCAGTACTTC
CSARDSRETQYF
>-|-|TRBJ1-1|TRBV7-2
TGTGCCAGCAGCTTAGGGGCTACCCCTGAAGCTTTCTTT
CASSLGATPEAFF